This TCR beta chain was profiled in a study of blood T cells in healthy people across ages. In regard to this clonotype: In this CDR3 the conserved last residue, phenylalanine or tryptophan, is missing, so a read error is likely.

This CDR3 region has 16 residues. The germline V gene encodes CDR1 SGHRS and CDR2 YFSETQ. V dropped 3 bases and J dropped 5; count of bases not matched to a gene: 10. A second 7 to 11 cycle PCR used barcoded and J-beta primers. TCRdb re-analysed the 5' RACE reads in MiXCR, keeping a single row per CDR3 protein. The sample includes hundreds of thousands of distinct CDR3 sequences, 20% to 25% of them seen just once. The clonotype was recovered from a man aged 70-80 years in good health. The sample was blood. The chain links TRBV5-1 to TRBJ2-1, with 8 positions matching TRBD2. CDR3 bases: TGCGCCAGCAGCTCGAGGAAAATAGCGGGGCACAATGAGCAGTTCCTC. Protein product: CASSSRKIAGHNEQFL.